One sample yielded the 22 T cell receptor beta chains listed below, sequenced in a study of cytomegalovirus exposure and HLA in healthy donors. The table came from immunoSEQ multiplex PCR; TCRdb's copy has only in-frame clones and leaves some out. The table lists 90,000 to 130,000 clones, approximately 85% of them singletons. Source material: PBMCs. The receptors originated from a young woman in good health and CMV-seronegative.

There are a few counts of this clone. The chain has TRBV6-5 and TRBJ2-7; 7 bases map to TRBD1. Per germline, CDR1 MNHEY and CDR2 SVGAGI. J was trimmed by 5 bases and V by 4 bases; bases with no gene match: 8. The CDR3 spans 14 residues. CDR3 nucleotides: TGTGCCAGCAGTTCTCCGACAGGGCACCACGAGCAGTACTTC. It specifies CASSSPTGHHEQYF.

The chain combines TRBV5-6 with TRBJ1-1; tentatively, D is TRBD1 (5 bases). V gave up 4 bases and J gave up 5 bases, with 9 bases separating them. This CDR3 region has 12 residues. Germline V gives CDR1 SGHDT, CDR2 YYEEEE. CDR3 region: CASSPGGTEAFF. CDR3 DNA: TGTGCCAGCAGCCCGGGGGGAACTGAAGCTTTCTTT.

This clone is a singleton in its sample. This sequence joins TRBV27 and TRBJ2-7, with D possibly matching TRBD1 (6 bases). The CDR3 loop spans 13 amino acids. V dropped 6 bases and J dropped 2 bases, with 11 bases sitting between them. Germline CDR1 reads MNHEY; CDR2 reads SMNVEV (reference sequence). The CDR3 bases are TGTGCCAGCAGGACAGGACCGACCTACGAGCAGTACTTC. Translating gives CASRTGPTYEQYF.

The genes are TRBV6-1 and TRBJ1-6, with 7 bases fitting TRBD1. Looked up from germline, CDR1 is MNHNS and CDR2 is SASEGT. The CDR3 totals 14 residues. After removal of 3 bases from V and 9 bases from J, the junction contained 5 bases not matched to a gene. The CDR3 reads CASSDEGAPSPLHF. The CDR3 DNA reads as TGTGCCAGCAGTGACGAGGGGGCGCCTTCACCCCTCCACTTT.

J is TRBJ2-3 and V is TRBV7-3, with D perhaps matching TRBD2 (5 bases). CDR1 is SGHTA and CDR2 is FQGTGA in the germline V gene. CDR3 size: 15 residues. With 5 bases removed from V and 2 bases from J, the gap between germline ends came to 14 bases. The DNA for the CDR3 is TGTGCCAGCAGCGCGGGCGGAGGAATCACAGATACGCAGTATTTT. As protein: CASSAGGGITDTQYF.

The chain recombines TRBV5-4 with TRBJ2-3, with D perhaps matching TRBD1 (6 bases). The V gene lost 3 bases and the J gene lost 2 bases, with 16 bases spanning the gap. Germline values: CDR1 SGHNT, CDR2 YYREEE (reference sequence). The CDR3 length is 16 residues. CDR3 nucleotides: TGTGCCAGCAGCTCTCGGGACACACTTGCCACAGATACGCAGTATTTT. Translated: CASSSRDTLATDTQYF.

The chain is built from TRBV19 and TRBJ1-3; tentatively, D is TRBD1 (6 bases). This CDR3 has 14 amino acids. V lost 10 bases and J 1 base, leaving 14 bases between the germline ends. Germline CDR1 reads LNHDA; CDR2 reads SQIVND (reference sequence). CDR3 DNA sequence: TGTGCCACCCGCACCGACAGGTCTGGAAACACCATATATTTT. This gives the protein CATRTDRSGNTIYF.

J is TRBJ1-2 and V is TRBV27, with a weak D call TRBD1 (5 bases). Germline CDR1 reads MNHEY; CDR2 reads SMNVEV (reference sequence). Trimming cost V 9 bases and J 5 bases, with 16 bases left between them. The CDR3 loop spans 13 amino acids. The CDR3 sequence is CASRTQGIYGYTF. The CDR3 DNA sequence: TGTGCCAGTAGAACCCAGGGAATTTATGGCTACACCTTC.

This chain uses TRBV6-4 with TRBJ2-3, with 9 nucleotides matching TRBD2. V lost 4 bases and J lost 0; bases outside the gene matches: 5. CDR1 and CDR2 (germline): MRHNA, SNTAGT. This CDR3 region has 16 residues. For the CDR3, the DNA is TGTGCCAGCAGTGTAATAGCGGGGGCTAGCACAGATACGCAGTATTTT. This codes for CASSVIAGASTDTQYF.

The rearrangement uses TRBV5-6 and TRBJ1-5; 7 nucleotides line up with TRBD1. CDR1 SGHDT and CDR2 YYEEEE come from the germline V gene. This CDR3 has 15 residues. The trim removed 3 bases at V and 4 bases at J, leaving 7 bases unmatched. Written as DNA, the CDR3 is TGTGCCAGCAGCTCACAGGGGCTCCTGAATCAGCCCCAGCATTTT. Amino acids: CASSSQGLLNQPQHF.

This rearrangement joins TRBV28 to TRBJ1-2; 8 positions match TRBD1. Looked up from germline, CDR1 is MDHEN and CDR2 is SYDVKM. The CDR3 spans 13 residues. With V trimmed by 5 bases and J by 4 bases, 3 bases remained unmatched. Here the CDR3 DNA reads TGTGCCAGCAGTCCCGGACAGGGCTATGGCTACACCTTC. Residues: CASSPGQGYGYTF.

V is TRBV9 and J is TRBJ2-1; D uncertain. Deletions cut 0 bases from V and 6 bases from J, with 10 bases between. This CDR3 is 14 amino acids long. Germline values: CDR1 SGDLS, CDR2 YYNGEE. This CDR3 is CASSVAEHINEQFF. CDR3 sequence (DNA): TGTGCCAGCAGCGTAGCTGAGCATATCAATGAGCAGTTCTTC.

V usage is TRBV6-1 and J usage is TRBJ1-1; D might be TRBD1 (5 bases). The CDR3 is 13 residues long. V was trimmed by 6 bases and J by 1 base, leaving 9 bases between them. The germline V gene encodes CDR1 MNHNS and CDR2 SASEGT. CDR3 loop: CASRTAGNTEAFF. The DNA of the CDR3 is TGTGCCAGCAGGACAGCAGGGAACACTGAAGCTTTCTTT.

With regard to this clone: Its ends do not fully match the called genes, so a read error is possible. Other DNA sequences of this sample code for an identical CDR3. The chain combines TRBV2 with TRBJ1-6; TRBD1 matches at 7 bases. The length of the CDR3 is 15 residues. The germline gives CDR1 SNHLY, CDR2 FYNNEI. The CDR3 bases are TGTGCTAGCAGTAACAGACAGGGCCTTAATTCACCCCTCCACTTT. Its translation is CASSNRQGLNSPLHF.

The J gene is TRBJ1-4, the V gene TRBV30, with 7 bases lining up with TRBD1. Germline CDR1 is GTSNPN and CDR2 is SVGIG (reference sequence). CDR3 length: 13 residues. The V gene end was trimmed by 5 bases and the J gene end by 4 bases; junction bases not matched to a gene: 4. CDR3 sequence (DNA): TGTGCCTGGCAGGGACAGCATAATGAAAAACTGTTTTTT. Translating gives CAWQGQHNEKLFF.

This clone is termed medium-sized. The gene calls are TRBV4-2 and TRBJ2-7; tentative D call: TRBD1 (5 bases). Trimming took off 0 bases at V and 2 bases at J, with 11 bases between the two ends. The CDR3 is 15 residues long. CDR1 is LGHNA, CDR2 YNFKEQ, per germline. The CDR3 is CASSQELDTTYEQYF. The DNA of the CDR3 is TGTGCCAGCAGCCAAGAACTGGACACAACCTACGAGCAGTACTTC.

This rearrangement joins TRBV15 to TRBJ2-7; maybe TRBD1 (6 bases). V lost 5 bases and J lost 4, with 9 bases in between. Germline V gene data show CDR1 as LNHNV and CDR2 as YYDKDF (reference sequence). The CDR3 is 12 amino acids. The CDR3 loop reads CATSGGGYEQYF. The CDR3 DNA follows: TGTGCCACCAGCGGGGGCGGTTACGAGCAGTACTTC.

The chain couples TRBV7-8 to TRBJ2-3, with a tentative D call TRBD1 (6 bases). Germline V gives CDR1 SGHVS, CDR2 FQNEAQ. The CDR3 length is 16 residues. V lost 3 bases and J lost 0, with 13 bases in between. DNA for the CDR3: TGTGCCAGCAGCTTTACGACAGGAGGTAGCACAGATACGCAGTATTTT. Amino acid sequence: CASSFTTGGSTDTQYF.

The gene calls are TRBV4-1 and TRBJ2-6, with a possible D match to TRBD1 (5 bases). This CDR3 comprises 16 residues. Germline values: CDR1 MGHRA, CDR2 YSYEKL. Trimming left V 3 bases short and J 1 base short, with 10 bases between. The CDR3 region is CASSQPRVSGANVLTF. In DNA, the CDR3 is TGCGCCAGCAGCCAGCCCAGGGTATCTGGGGCCAACGTCCTGACTTTC.

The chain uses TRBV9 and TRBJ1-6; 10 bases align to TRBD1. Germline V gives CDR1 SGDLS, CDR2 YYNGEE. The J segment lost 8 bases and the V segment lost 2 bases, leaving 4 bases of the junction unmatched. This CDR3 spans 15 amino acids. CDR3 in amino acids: CASSVGTGVDSPLHF. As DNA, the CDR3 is TGTGCCAGCAGCGTCGGGACAGGGGTCGATTCACCCCTCCACTTT.

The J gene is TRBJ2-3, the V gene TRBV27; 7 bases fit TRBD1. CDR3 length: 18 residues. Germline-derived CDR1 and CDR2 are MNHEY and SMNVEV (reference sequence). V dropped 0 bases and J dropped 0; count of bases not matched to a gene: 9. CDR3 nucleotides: TGTGCCAGCAGTTTATCGAGGGGGACAGTTGCTAGCACAGATACGCAGTATTTT. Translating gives CASSLSRGTVASTDTQYF.

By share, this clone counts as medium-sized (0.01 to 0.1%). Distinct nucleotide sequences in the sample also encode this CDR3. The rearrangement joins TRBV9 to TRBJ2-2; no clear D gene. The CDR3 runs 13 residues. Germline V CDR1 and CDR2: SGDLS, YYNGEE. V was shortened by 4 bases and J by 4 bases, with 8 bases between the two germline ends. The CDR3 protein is CASSPSVTGELFF. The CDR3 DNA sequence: TGTGCCAGCAGCCCCAGCGTCACCGGGGAGCTGTTTTTT.